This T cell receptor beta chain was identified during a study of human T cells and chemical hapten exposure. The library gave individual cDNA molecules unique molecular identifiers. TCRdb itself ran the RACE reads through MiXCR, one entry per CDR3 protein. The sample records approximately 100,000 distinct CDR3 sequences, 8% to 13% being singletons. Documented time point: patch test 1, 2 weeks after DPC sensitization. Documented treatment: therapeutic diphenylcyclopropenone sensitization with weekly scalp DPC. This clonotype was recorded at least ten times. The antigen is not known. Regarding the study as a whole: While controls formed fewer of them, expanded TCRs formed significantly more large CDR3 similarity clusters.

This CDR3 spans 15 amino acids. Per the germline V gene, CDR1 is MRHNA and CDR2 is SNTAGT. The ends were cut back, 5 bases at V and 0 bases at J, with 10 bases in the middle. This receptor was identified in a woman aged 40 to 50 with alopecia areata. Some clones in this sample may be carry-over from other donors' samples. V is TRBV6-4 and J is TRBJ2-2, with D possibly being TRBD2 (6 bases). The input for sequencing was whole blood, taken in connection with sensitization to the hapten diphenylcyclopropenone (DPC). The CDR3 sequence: CASSLGEANTGELFF. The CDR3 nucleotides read TGTGCCAGCAGTCTGGGGGAGGCGAACACCGGGGAGCTGTTTTTT.